The clone carrying this TCR beta chain was seen at least ten times. The CDR3 length is 13 residues. Germline CDR1 is LNHNV and CDR2 is YYDKDF (reference sequence). Trimming cost V 8 bases and J 4 bases, with 14 bases left between them. This entry belongs to a study of T cells in Graves' hyperthyroidism and ophthalmopathy. Study-wide context: Sampling of peripheral blood happened at initial diagnosis, prior to any treatment.

Pregnant or lactating patients were excluded, as were those with uncontrolled infection or other autoimmune disease. Diagnosis relied on clinical symptoms, serum thyroxine and TRAb, thyroid ultrasound and orbital computed tomography. Amplification of TCR beta CDR3 regions used RNA as the template. The HTBI primer set served for first-round RT-PCR of the TCR CDR3. MiXCR, applied by TCRdb to the multiplex PCR reads, yields one record per CDR3 protein. This table holds approximately 380,000 distinct CDR3 sequences, about a fifth found once. The clonotype comes from a woman younger than 35 with Graves' hyperthyroidism. Sequenced material: blood. The chain is built from TRBV15 and TRBJ2-5, with D possibly being TRBD1 or TRBD2 (5 bases each). As DNA, the CDR3 is TGTGCCACCGGGGGAAGAGACGGAGAGACCCAGTACTTC. As protein: CATGGRDGETQYF. Full variable domain (remainder filled in from reference TRBV15 and TRBJ2-5): DAMVIQNPRYQVTQFGKPVTLSCSQTLNHNVMYWYQQKSSQAPKLLFHYYDKDFNNEADTPDNFQSRRPNTSFCFLDIRSPGLGDTAMYLCATGGRDGETQYFGPGTRLLVL.